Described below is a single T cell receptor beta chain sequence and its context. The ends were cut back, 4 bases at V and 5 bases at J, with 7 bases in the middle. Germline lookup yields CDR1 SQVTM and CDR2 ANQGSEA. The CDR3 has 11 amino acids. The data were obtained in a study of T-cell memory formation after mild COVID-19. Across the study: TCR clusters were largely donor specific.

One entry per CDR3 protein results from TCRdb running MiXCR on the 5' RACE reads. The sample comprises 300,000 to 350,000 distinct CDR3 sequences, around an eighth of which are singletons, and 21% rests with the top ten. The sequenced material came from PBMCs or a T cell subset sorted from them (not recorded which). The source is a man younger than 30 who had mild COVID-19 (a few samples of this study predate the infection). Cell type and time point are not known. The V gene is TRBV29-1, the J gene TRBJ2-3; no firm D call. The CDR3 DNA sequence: TGCAGCGTTGTCCCGTTAGATACGCAGTATTTT. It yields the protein CSVVPLDTQYF.